The 28 T cell receptor beta chains reported below all come from one sample, sequenced in a study of regulatory T cells in long-lasting Graves disease. This sample's time point: newly diagnosed GD, antithyroid drugs for less than 3 months. Following extraction of RNA from PBMCs, that RNA was used to make the TCR library. Library construction for TCR beta used iRepertoire HTBI primers and Arm-PCR of CDR3 regions. One entry per CDR3 protein, called by TCRdb with MiXCR from the multiplex PCR reads. The data contain hundreds of thousands of distinct CDR3 sequences, 15% of them singletons. These records were also assigned to another study, of T cells in Graves' hyperthyroidism and ophthalmopathy.

The input for sequencing was peripheral blood mononuclear cells (PBMCs), taken at new diagnosis, from a patient treated with antithyroid drugs. Receptor source: a middle-aged woman with Graves disease.

This clonotype was counted at least ten times. This chain links TRBV29-1 with TRBJ2-5; D uncertain. Trimming took off 4 bases at V and 1 base at J, with 7 bases between the two ends. The CDR3 runs to 12 residues. Germline CDR1 and CDR2: SQVTM and ANQGSEA. Here the CDR3 DNA reads TGCAGCGTTGTCTACAGCCAAGAGACCCAGTACTTC. This gives the protein CSVVYSQETQYF.

This clonotype was picked up many times. The chain combines TRBV27 with TRBJ2-7, with 8 nucleotides matching TRBD2. Germline V gene sequence: CDR1 MNHEY, CDR2 SMNVEV (reference sequence). J was trimmed by 0 bases and V by 0 bases; bases with no gene match: 4. The CDR3 is 16 amino acids. The chain's CDR3 is CASSLSASGSSYEQYF. As DNA, the CDR3 is TGTGCCAGCAGTTTATCTGCTAGCGGGTCCTCCTACGAGCAGTACTTC.

This clonotype was counted many times. The V and J genes are TRBV11-1 and TRBJ2-1; weak D call: TRBD2 (6 bases). V lost 7 bases to trimming and J lost 10 bases, with 26 bases between them. Looked up from germline, CDR1 is SGHAT and CDR2 is FQDESV (reference sequence). The CDR3 length is 16 residues. CDR3 loop: CASNPTRAGTFGEQFF. As DNA, the CDR3 is TGTGCCAGCAACCCTACGCGGGCAGGGACTTTCGGGGAGCAGTTCTTC. Filled out from reference TRBV11-1 and TRBJ2-1, the complete variable domain reads EAEVAQSPRYKITEKSQAVAFWCDPISGHATLYWYRQILGQGPELLVQFQDESVVDDSQLPKDRFSAERLKGVDSTLKIQPAELGDSAMYLCASNPTRAGTFGEQFFGPGTRLTVL.

This chain uses TRBV30 with TRBJ1-4; D is ambiguous. This CDR3 is 14 amino acids long. Trimming left V 3 bases short and J 5 bases short, with 13 bases between. Germline-derived CDR1 and CDR2 are GTSNPN and SVGIG (reference sequence). CDR3 sequence (DNA): TGTGCCTGGAGCTGGACGACCAAAAATGAAAAACTGTTTTTT. It encodes CAWSWTTKNEKLFF.

This clonotype qualifies as large. The V gene is TRBV7-9, the J gene TRBJ2-7; tentative D call: TRBD1 (5 bases). The V gene lost 3 bases and the J gene lost 0 bases, with 12 bases spanning the gap. The germline CDR1 and CDR2 sequences are SEHNR and FQNEAQ (reference sequence). The CDR3 spans 15 residues. Here the CDR3 DNA reads TGTGCCAGCAGCTTCTCTACAGGTAACTCCTACGAGCAGTACTTC. Translation gives CASSFSTGNSYEQYF. Filled out from reference TRBV7-9 and TRBJ2-7, the complete variable domain reads DTGVSQNPRHKITKRGQNVTFRCDPISEHNRLYWYRQTLGQGPEFLTYFQNEAQLEKSRLLSDRFSAERPKGSFSTLEIQRTEQGDSAMYLCASSFSTGNSYEQYFGPGTRLTVT.

Concerning this clonotype itself: This likely reflects a read error, since a far larger clone is one base away. The chain couples TRBV12-3 or TRBV12-4 to TRBJ2-7; 16 bases are shared with TRBD2. CDR3 length: 15 residues. V trimming: 6 bases; J trimming: 5 bases; junction bases outside the gene matches: 4. The DNA for the CDR3 is TGTGCCAGCAGGCTGGGACTAGCGGGAGGGCACGAGCAGTACTTC. This codes for CASRLGLAGGHEQYF.

This clonotype was seen repeatedly, ten times or more. The genes are TRBV29-1 and TRBJ2-2; 10 nucleotides align to TRBD2. CDR1 SQVTM and CDR2 ANQGSEA come from the germline V gene. The CDR3 has 13 residues. The ends lost 5 bases at V and 4 bases at J; junction bases unmatched: 1. The CDR3 nucleotides are TGCAGCGTTAGCGGGAGGGGCACCGGGGAGCTGTTTTTT. Translating gives CSVSGRGTGELFF.

Note on this clonotype: A much larger clone lies a single base off, so this may be a read error. The chain links TRBV12-3 or TRBV12-4 to TRBJ2-1; 12 positions agree with TRBD2. The CDR3 runs 15 residues. The CDR3 is CVSSHLAGGYNEQFF. CDR3 coding DNA: TGTGTCAGCAGTCACCTAGCGGGAGGGTACAATGAGCAGTTCTTC.

This clonotype has at least ten counts. The V call is TRBV6-2 or TRBV6-3, the J call TRBJ1-1, with D hard to call. The CDR3 extends over 11 amino acids. Germline values: CDR1 MNHEY, CDR2 SVGEGT. V lost 2 bases and J lost 4, with 2 bases in between. The CDR3 nucleotides read TGTGCCAGCAGTTACGGCACTGAAGCTTTCTTT. Translated: CASSYGTEAFF.

The chain employs TRBV4-1 and TRBJ2-2; 7 bases map to TRBD2. Trimming took 2 bases from V and 0 from J; bases not matched to a gene: 9. This CDR3 has 18 amino acids. Per the germline V gene, CDR1 is MGHRA and CDR2 is YSYEKL. This CDR3 is CASSQSPTGLTNTGELFF. Written as DNA, the CDR3 is TGCGCCAGCAGCCAAAGCCCTACGGGACTAACGAACACCGGGGAGCTGTTTTTT.

About this clonotype itself: One junction end disagrees with the germline gene, perhaps due to a read error. The V and J genes are TRBV7-9 and TRBJ2-1, with 9 positions matching TRBD1. Germline V gene sequence: CDR1 SEHNR, CDR2 FQNEAQ (reference sequence). This CDR3 spans 17 amino acids. This CDR3 is CASSSRPGQGSHNEQFF. CDR3 bases: TGTGCCAGCAGCTCCCGTCCGGGACAGGGCTCCCACAATGAGCAGTTCTTC.

This clonotype came up many times. CDR3 residues: CATTRQGNDQPQHF. CDR3 coding DNA: TGCGCCACGACCCGACAGGGTAATGATCAGCCCCAGCATTTT. This chain joins TRBV10-2 and TRBJ1-5; 7 nucleotides line up with TRBD1. The CDR3 extends over 14 amino acids. V trimming: 10 bases; J trimming: 5 bases; junction bases outside the gene matches: 11. Germline V gene lookup returns CDR1 WSHSY and CDR2 SAAADI.

This clonotype showed up many times. The chain is built from TRBV10-3 and TRBJ2-6, with D perhaps given as TRBD1 or TRBD2 (6 bases each). V lost 2 bases and J 3 bases, leaving 11 bases between the germline ends. Germline values: CDR1 ENHRY, CDR2 SYGVKD. The CDR3 loop spans 16 amino acids. The CDR3 reads CAISEDGGLGANVLTF. The CDR3 nucleotides read TGTGCCATCAGTGAGGACGGGGGCCTTGGGGCCAACGTCCTGACTTTC.

This clonotype was seen many times. The rearrangement links TRBV7-2 to TRBJ2-5, with D maybe TRBD1 (5 bases). The CDR3 has 14 residues. Trimming left V 0 bases short and J 1 base short, with 6 bases between. Germline CDR1 is SGHTA and CDR2 is FQGNSA. The CDR3 region is CASSLAQGQETQYF. CDR3 nucleotide sequence: TGTGCCAGCAGCTTAGCGCAGGGCCAAGAGACCCAGTACTTC. Supplemented by reference TRBV7-2 and TRBJ2-5, the full variable domain reads GAGVSQSPSNKVTEKGKDVELRCDPISGHTALYWYRQSLGQGLEFLIYFQGNSAPDKSGLPSDRFSAERTGGSVSTLTIQRTQQEDSAVYLCASSLAQGQETQYFGPGTRLLVL.

This clonotype has only a few counts. The V call is TRBV7-2, the J call TRBJ2-1; TRBD2 matches 9 bases. This CDR3 contains 15 residues. V gave up 5 bases and J gave up 4 bases; unmatched junction bases: 6. The germline V gene has CDR1 SGHTA and CDR2 FQGNSA. The CDR3 sequence: CASSMGLAVYNEQFF. CDR3 DNA sequence: TGTGCCAGCAGCATGGGACTAGCCGTATACAATGAGCAGTTCTTC.

This clonotype was observed at least ten times. The chain joins TRBV29-1 to TRBJ1-4; D gene unclear. CDR1 is SQVTM and CDR2 is ANQGSEA in the germline V gene. Between the trimmed V and J ends, which lost 5 bases and 4 bases, there was a span of 11 bases. The length of the CDR3 is 13 residues. The CDR3 DNA is TGCAGCGTTTTGGCAGACCTTAATGAAAAACTGTTTTTT. It yields the protein CSVLADLNEKLFF.

This clonotype was observed at least ten times. V and J are TRBV11-1 and TRBJ2-5, with a possible D match to TRBD1 (5 bases). Germline CDR1 and CDR2: SGHAT and FQDESV (reference sequence). V lost 6 bases and J lost 1, with 15 bases in between. The CDR3 runs 15 residues. CDR3 protein: CASSPQGLVQETQYF. CDR3 nucleotide sequence: TGTGCCAGCAGTCCCCAGGGCCTTGTCCAAGAGACCCAGTACTTC. Drawing the rest from reference TRBV11-1 and TRBJ2-5, the complete variable domain is EAEVAQSPRYKITEKSQAVAFWCDPISGHATLYWYRQILGQGPELLVQFQDESVVDDSQLPKDRFSAERLKGVDSTLKIQPAELGDSAMYLCASSPQGLVQETQYFGPGTRLLVL.

V gene TRBV10-2 combines with J gene TRBJ1-2, with no clear D. Trimming stripped 0 bases from V and 0 bases from J, with 11 bases between. The CDR3 has 16 residues. In germline, CDR1 is WSHSY, CDR2 SAAADI. CDR3 loop: CASSESGAATNYGYTF. In nucleotides, the CDR3 is TGCGCCAGCAGTGAGTCAGGTGCGGCGACTAACTATGGCTACACCTTC.

Points on this clonotype: A far more abundant clone sits one base away, making this likely a read error. The genes are TRBV6-5 and TRBJ2-7; D gene ambiguous. The germline V gene has CDR1 MNHEY and CDR2 SVGAGI. This CDR3 is 13 amino acids long. V was trimmed by 1 base and J by 5 bases, leaving 9 bases between them. CDR3 sequence: CASSYFGSDEQYF. The CDR3 DNA is TGTGCCAGCAGTTACTTCGGGTCTGACGAGCAGTACTTC.

This clonotype was seen a handful of times. This chain joins TRBV15 and TRBJ2-2; D gene unclear. CDR1 and CDR2 (germline): LNHNV, YYDKDF (reference sequence). V lost 0 bases and J 6 bases, leaving 2 bases between the germline ends. The CDR3 loop spans 12 amino acids. CDR3 residues: CATSREAGELFF. CDR3 coding DNA: TGTGCCACCAGCAGAGAGGCCGGGGAGCTGTTTTTT.

In this sample, this clonotype turned up many times. This rearrangement joins TRBV28 to TRBJ2-1, with D tentatively TRBD2 (8 bases). CDR1 MDHEN and CDR2 SYDVKM come from the germline V gene. This CDR3 contains 19 residues. V was trimmed by 4 bases and J by 0 bases, leaving 22 bases between them. CDR3: CASSSPQGKRGSSYNEQFF. CDR3 sequence (DNA): TGTGCCAGCAGTTCACCACAGGGGAAGCGGGGGAGCTCCTACAATGAGCAGTTCTTC. Drawing the rest from reference TRBV28 and TRBJ2-1, the complete variable domain is DVKVTQSSRYLVKRTGEKVFLECVQDMDHENMFWYRQDPGLGLRLIYFSYDVKMKEKGDIPEGYSVSREKKERFSLILESASTNQTSMYLCASSSPQGKRGSSYNEQFFGPGTRLTVL.

The V call is TRBV25-1, the J call TRBJ2-7; 8 nucleotides align to TRBD2. The length of the CDR3 is 15 residues. With V trimmed by 8 bases and J by 0 bases, 9 bases remained unmatched. Germline V CDR1 and CDR2: MGHDK, SYGVNS. The CDR3 protein is CASAHQSGGSYEQYF. The CDR3 bases are TGTGCCAGCGCCCATCAAAGCGGGGGCTCCTACGAGCAGTACTTC.

The genes are TRBV19 and TRBJ1-2; D is uncertain. The length of the CDR3 is 12 residues. Germline CDR1 is LNHDA and CDR2 is SQIVND (reference sequence). Trimming removed 5 bases at V and 2 bases at J, with 6 bases between. The CDR3 DNA is TGTGCCAGTAGTGGGGAGAACTATGGCTACACCTTC. Its translation is CASSGENYGYTF.

The chain couples TRBV12-3 or TRBV12-4 to TRBJ2-5; D is possibly TRBD1 (6 bases). The CDR3 has 13 amino acids. The germline V and J ends were trimmed by 6 bases and 1 base, with 9 bases remaining between them. CDR3 sequence reads: CASRRQVQETQYF. In nucleotides, the CDR3 is TGTGCCAGCAGAAGACAGGTCCAAGAGACCCAGTACTTC.

This clonotype was observed many times. The V gene is TRBV28, the J gene TRBJ2-7; 10 positions match TRBD2. This CDR3 comprises 15 residues. The V segment lost 7 bases and the J segment 4 bases; nucleotides outside the gene matches: 10. CDR1 and CDR2 (germline): MDHEN, SYDVKM. The CDR3 is CASIGDSGRSYEQYF. The CDR3 nucleotides read TGTGCCAGCATTGGGGATAGCGGGAGGTCGTACGAGCAGTACTTC.

At least ten counts were recorded for this clonotype. The chain couples TRBV12-3 or TRBV12-4 to TRBJ2-1; TRBD1 agrees at 12 bases. V trimming: 4 bases; J trimming: 4 bases; junction bases outside the gene matches: 8. The CDR3 has 17 amino acids. The chain's CDR3 is CASSSSWGQGAYNEQFF. The DNA for the CDR3 is TGTGCCAGCAGTTCATCTTGGGGACAGGGGGCGTACAATGAGCAGTTCTTC.

This clonotype has ten or more counts. V usage is TRBV12-3 or TRBV12-4 and J usage is TRBJ2-5; maybe TRBD2 (6 bases). V lost 4 bases and J lost 5, with 8 bases in between. The length of the CDR3 is 12 residues. CDR3 nucleotide sequence: TGTGCCAGCAGTTCCGCGGGGGAGACCCAGTACTTC. Translating gives CASSSAGETQYF.

This clonotype was counted many times. The V and J genes are TRBV28 and TRBJ2-3; D remains unclear. Germline CDR1 reads MDHEN; CDR2 reads SYDVKM. This CDR3 has 13 amino acids. Trimming removed 7 bases at V and 0 bases at J, with 8 bases between. The CDR3 spells CASMESSTDTQYF. CDR3 sequence (DNA): TGTGCCAGCATGGAATCTAGCACAGATACGCAGTATTTT.